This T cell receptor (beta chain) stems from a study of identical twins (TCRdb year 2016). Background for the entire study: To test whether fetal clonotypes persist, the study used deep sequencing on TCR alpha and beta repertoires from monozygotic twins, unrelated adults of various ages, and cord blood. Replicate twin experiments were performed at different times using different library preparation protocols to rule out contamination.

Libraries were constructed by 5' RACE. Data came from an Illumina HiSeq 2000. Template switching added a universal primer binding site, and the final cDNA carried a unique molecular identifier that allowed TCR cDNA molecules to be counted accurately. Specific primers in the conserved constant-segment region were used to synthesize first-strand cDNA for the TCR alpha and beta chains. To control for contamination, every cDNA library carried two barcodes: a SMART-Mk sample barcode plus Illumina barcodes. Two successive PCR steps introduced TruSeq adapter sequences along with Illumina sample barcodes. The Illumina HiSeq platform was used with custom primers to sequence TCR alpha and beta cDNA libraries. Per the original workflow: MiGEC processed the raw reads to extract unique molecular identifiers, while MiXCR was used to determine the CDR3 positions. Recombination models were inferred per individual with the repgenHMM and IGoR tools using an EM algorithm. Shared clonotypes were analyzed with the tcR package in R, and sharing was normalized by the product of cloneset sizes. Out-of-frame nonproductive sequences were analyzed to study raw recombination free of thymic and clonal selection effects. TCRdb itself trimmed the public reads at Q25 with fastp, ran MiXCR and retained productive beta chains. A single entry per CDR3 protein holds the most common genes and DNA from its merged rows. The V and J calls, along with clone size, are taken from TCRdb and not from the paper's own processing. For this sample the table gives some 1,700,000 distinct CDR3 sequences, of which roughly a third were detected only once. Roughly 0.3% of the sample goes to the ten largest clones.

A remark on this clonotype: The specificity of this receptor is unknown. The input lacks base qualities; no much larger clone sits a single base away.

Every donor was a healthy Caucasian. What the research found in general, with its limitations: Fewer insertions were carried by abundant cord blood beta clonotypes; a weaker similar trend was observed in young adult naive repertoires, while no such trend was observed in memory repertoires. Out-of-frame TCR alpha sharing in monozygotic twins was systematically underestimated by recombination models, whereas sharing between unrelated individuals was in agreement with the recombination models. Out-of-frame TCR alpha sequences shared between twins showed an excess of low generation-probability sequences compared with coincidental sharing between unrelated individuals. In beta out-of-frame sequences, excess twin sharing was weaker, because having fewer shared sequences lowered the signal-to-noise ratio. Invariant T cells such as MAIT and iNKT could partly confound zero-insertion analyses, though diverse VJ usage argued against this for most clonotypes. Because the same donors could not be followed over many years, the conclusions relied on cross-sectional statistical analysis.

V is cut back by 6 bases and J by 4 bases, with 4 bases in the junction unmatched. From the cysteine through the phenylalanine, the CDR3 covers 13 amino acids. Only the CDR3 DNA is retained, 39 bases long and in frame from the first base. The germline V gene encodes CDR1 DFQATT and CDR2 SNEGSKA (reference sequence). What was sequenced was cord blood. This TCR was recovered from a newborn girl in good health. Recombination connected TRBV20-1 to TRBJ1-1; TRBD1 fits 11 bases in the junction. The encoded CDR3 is CSAPGTGGTEAFF. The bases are TGCAGTGCACCCGGGACAGGGGGCACTGAAGCTTTCTTT.